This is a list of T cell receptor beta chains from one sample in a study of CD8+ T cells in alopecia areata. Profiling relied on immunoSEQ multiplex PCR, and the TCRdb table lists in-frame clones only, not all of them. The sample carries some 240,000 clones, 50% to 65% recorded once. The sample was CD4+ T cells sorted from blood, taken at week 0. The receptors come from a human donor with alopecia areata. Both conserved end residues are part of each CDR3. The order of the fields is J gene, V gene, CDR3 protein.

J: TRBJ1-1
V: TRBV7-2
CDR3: CASSSRTGTKRAEAFF

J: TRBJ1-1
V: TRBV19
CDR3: CASRQPGGRAFF

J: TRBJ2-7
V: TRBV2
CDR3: CASSGIADSYEQYF

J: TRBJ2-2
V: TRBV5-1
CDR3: CASSPAGQGELFF

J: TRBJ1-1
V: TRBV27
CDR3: CASSFAYRTEAFF

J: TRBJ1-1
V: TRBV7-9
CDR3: CASSLAFLNTEAFF

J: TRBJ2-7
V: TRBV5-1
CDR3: CASSPRGTSGLREQYF

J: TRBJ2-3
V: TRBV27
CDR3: CASRGTRLGPGARTDTQYF

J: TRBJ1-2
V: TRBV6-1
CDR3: CASAGRQYGYTF

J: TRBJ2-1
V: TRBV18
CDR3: CASSPRSGGHNEQFF

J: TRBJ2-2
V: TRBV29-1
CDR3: CSARGQGANTGELFF

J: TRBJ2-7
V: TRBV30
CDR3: CACLLAGGRYEQYF

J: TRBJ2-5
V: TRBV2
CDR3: CASSSGRAGETQYF

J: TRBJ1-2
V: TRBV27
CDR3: CASTPWTPTGGFIGYTF

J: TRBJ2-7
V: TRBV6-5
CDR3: CASSFALGVYEQYF

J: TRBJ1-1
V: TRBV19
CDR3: CASIDRLNTEAFF

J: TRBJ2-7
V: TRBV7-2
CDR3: CASSLGVSLDRAYEQYF

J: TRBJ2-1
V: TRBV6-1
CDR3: CASRPMTYAVDEQFF

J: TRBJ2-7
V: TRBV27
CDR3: CAARGTGLYEQYF

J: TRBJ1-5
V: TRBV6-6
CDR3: CASSYSRDRTNQPQHF

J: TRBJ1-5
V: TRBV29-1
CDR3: CSVANSNQPQHF

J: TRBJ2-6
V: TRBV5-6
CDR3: CASTAGSGANVLTF

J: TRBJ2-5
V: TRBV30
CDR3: CAWSPGQGRETQYF

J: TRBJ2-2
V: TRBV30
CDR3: CAWRFRPDRRNTGELFF

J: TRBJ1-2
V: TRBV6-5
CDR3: CASSYSAQGFYGYTF

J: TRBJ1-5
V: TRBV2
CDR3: CASSDWGQVNQPQHF

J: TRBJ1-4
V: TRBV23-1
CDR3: CASSHHPIGTGIEDTNEKLFF

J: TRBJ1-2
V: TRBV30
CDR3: CAWMTVNYGYTF

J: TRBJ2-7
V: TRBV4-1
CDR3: CASSQAMDWTYEQYF

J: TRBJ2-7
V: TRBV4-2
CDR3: CASSQPESYEQYF

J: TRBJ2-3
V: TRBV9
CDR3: CASSVASGNTDTQYF

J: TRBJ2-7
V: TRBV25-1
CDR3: CASTPPGLAGTPYEQYF

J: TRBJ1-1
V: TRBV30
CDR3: CAWSTHEGNTEAFF

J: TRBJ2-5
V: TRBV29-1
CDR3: CSATYSGRAFETQYF

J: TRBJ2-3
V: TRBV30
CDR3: CAWSGLDTQYF

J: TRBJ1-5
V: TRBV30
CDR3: CAWSMGQLNQPQHF

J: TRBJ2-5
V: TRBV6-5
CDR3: CASSYGVGAEETQYF

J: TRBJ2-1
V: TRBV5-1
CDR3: CASSSAGDEQFF

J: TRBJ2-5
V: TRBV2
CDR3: CASSEEAGSWETQYF

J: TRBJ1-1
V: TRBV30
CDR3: CAWKITGGGTLEAFF

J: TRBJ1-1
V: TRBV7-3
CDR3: CASSPGRLTEAFF

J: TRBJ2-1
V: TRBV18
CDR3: CASSPSRAGGQSRNNEQFF

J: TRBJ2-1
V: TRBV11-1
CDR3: CASSWSYNEQFF

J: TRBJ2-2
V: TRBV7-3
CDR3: CASSLSGTGELFF

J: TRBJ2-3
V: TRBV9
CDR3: CASSVPGADTQYF

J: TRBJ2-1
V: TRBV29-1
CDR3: CSGRQGAGGEQFF

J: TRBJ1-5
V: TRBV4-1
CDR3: CASSQTDRVNQPQHF

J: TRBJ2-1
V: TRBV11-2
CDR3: CASSFSNNEQFF

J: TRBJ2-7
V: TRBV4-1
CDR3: CASSQPGREIYEQYF

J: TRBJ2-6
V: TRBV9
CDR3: CASSVGGRFSGANVLTF

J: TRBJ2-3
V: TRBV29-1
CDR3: CSVGVRYTDTQYF

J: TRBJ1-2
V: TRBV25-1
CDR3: CASRKGGSDYGYTF